This TCR beta chain came from a study of spatial heterogeneity in lung cancer (dated by TCRdb to about 2019). For context, the study as a whole: More beta-chain than alpha-chain transcripts were consistently detected, likely reflecting higher beta-chain transcript abundance. In non-small cell lung cancer, the study made a quantitative comparison of TCR alpha and beta repertoires among multiple tumor regions, matched nontumor lung and blood. At surgery, both alpha and beta chains were TCR-sequenced in about 200 tumor regions, about 64 matched nontumor lung samples and some 60 PBMC samples. Nonsynonymous mutation counts, determined by whole-exome sequencing of tumor tissue, were related to TCR repertoire features. In the raw uncorrected reads, each unique combination of TCR and UMI appeared more than ten times on average. The paper's findings and limits, for the study overall: Ubiquitous expanded tumor TCRs showed up in blood more often at tumor resection than at routine follow-up. Additional single-cell paired TCR alpha and beta sequencing was considered necessary to confirm, at a functional level, the hypothesis that regional TCRs recognize regional mutations.

CDR3 length: 13 amino acids, cysteine to phenylalanine. The DNA shown is the 39-base CDR3, in frame from base 1. The junction shows trimming of 4 bases on V and 4 bases on J, plus 11 bases between the germline ends. The CDR1 and CDR2 encoded by the germline V gene are SQVTM and ANQGSEA. This clonotype was seen a few times. This clone's antigen is unknown. No base quality information exists; no much larger clone differs at one position. Library preparation was by 5' RACE. The instrument was a NextSeq 500. In the TCR library protocol, a unique molecular identifier was attached to each TCR cDNA molecule so that PCR and sequencing errors could be corrected. Concerning the study's data processing: TCR identification, UMI-based error correction and CDR3 extraction were performed with Decombinator tools. TCRs above a frequency of 2 per 1,000, corresponding to the top 1% of the tumor frequency distribution, were defined as expanded. Renyi diversity was calculated using the R vegan package after each repertoire was subsampled 100 times to 5,000 TCRs. CDR3 similarity networks were built from amino acid triplet string-kernel similarity, connecting CDR3s with pairwise similarity above 0.82. The public sequencing data were trimmed at Q25 with fastp and processed into clonotypes with MiXCR by TCRdb, which kept only in-frame beta chains. All rows with the same CDR3 protein become a single entry with the most common DNA and genes. TCRdb, rather than the study authors, made the V and J calls. The sample contains about 26,000 distinct CDR3 sequences, roughly 12% of them found a single time. The ten largest account for about 26% of the sample.

The sample's time point label, in plain terms: sample taken at primary tumor resection. For TCR sequencing, whole RNA was extracted from tumor and nontumor lung tissue, or from cryopreserved PBMC samples, and no cell sorting was done. Samples were obtained from about 75 patients with early-stage, untreated non-small cell lung cancer from the lung TRACERx cohort. Patients were selected for TCR sequencing only if sufficient RNA was available from at least two tumor regions. The input for sequencing was PBMCs, taken at surgery. This chain is built from TRBV29-1 and TRBJ1-3, with no reliable assignment of the D segment. This receptor was taken from a female donor with early-stage non-small cell lung cancer. The DNA is as follows: TGCAGCGTTGTTTCGGTGGGAGGAAACACCATATATTTT. This encodes CSVVSVGGNTIYF.